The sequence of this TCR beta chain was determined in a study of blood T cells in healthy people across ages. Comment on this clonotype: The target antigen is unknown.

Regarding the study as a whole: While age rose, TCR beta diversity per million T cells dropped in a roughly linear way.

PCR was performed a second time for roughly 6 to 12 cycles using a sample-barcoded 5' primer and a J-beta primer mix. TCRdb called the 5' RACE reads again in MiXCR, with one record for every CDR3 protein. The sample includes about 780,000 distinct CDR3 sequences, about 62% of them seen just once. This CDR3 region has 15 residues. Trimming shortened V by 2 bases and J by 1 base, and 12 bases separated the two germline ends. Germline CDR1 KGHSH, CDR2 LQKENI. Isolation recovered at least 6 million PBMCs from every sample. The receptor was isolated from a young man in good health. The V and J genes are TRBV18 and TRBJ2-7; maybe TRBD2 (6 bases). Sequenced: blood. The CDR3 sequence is CASSPGAGNSYEQYF. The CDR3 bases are TGTGCCAGCTCACCAGGTGCGGGGAATTCCTACGAGCAGTACTTC.